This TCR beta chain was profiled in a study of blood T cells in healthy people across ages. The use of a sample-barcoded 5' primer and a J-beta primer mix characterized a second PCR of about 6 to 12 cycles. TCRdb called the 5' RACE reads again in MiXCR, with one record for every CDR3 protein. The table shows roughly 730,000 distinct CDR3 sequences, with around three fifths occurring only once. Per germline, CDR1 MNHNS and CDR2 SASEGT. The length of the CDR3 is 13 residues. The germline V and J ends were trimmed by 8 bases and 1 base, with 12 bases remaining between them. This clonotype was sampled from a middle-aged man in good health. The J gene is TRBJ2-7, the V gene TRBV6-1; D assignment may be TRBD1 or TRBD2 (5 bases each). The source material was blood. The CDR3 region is CASGGRLSYEQYF. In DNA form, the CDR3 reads TGTGCCAGCGGGGGACGGCTGTCCTACGAGCAGTACTTC.